This T cell receptor beta chain is from a study of glioma-infiltrating T cells after dendritic cell vaccination. The protocol was immunoSEQ multiplex PCR, while the TCRdb copy is restricted to in-frame clones and leaves out a portion. The sample yields approximately 90,000 clones, under 90% seen once. Selection required adequate fresh-frozen tumor tissue plus more than two years' survival data. All glioblastoma patients lacked an isocitrate dehydrogenase mutation. The sequence came from a human donor with glioblastoma. The material sequenced was blood, taken before dendritic cell vaccination.

CDR3 sequence (DNA): TGTGCCAGCGCCGAGGCAGTATTCACAGATACGCAGTATTTT. The encoded protein is CASAEAVFTDTQYF. The chain recombines TRBV11-2 with TRBJ2-3, with D hard to call. V lost 8 bases and J 2 bases, leaving 14 bases between the germline ends. Germline V gene data show CDR1 as SGHAT and CDR2 as FQNNGV. The CDR3 runs 14 residues. Variable domain in full (rest from reference TRBV11-2 and TRBJ2-3): EAGVAQSPRYKIIEKRQSVAFWCNPISGHATLYWYQQILGQGPKLLIQFQNNGVVDDSQLPKDRFSAERLKGVDSTLKIQPAKLEDSAVYLCASAEAVFTDTQYFGPGTRLTVL.